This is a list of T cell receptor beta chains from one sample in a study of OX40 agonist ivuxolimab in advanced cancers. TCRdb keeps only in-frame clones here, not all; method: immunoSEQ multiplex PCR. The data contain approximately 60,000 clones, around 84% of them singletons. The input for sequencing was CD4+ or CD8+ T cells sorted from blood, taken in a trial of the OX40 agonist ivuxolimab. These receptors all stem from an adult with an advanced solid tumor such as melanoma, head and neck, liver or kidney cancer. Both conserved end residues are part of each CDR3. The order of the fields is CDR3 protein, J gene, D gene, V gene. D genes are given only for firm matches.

CDR3 protein: CATWDRENTIYF
J gene: TRBJ1-3
D gene: TRBD1
V gene: TRBV19

CDR3 protein: CASNVVEGTEAFF
J gene: TRBJ1-1
D gene: .
V gene: TRBV19

CDR3 protein: CASSYQTANTEAFF
J gene: TRBJ1-1
D gene: .
V gene: TRBV6-6

CDR3 protein: CASSLIQVNEQFF
J gene: TRBJ2-1
D gene: .
V gene: TRBV5-4

CDR3 protein: CSLSSGTSDDTQYF
J gene: TRBJ2-3
D gene: TRBD2
V gene: TRBV29-1

CDR3 protein: CASGLNEKLFF
J gene: TRBJ1-4
D gene: .
V gene: TRBV11-1

CDR3 protein: CASSSHTGGGTEAFF
J gene: TRBJ1-1
D gene: TRBD1
V gene: TRBV27

CDR3 protein: CASSLAGGEAGNTIYF
J gene: TRBJ1-3
D gene: .
V gene: TRBV13

CDR3 protein: CASSLGLAGGEQYF
J gene: TRBJ2-7
D gene: TRBD2
V gene: TRBV7-2

CDR3 protein: CASSPYPGDYQPQHF
J gene: TRBJ1-5
D gene: .
V gene: TRBV5-1

CDR3 protein: CASSLGSPAQGNTIYF
J gene: TRBJ1-3
D gene: .
V gene: TRBV5-1

CDR3 protein: CASNVMTGNTGELFF
J gene: TRBJ2-2
D gene: .
V gene: TRBV5-1

CDR3 protein: CATSGPLGQYF
J gene: TRBJ2-7
D gene: .
V gene: TRBV15

CDR3 protein: CASSPGTANTEAFF
J gene: TRBJ1-1
D gene: .
V gene: TRBV28

CDR3 protein: CASSGGQGMNTEAFF
J gene: TRBJ1-1
D gene: TRBD1
V gene: TRBV9

CDR3 protein: CASSEEQGDVYTEAFF
J gene: TRBJ1-1
D gene: TRBD1
V gene: TRBV7-9

CDR3 protein: CATSGRDSKIQPQHF
J gene: TRBJ1-5
D gene: TRBD1
V gene: TRBV2

CDR3 protein: CARRPKTYEQYF
J gene: TRBJ2-7
D gene: .
V gene: TRBV6-5

CDR3 protein: CASSLVVGYEQYF
J gene: TRBJ2-7
D gene: .
V gene: TRBV27

CDR3 protein: CSVEGSTDTQYF
J gene: TRBJ2-3
D gene: .
V gene: TRBV29-1

CDR3 protein: CASSLGSSSYNEQFF
J gene: TRBJ2-1
D gene: .
V gene: TRBV7-2

CDR3 protein: CASSLSGRKNTGELFF
J gene: TRBJ2-2
D gene: TRBD2
V gene: TRBV4-3

CDR3 protein: CASSFLGLQTNTEAFF
J gene: TRBJ1-1
D gene: .
V gene: TRBV6-6

CDR3 protein: CASSVGGQGAVTDTQYF
J gene: TRBJ2-3
D gene: TRBD1
V gene: TRBV9

CDR3 protein: CASSHSDREGEKLFF
J gene: TRBJ1-4
D gene: TRBD1
V gene: TRBV5-4

CDR3 protein: CASSFDGGRETQYF
J gene: TRBJ2-5
D gene: TRBD2
V gene: TRBV19

CDR3 protein: CASSFRTSGGATAKNIQYF
J gene: TRBJ2-4
D gene: TRBD2
V gene: TRBV13

CDR3 protein: CASSREADTQYF
J gene: TRBJ2-3
D gene: .
V gene: TRBV2

CDR3 protein: CASSLAAYYEQYF
J gene: .
D gene: TRBD2
V gene: TRBV27

CDR3 protein: CASSVEGLAGGAEQYF
J gene: TRBJ2-7
D gene: TRBD2
V gene: TRBV9

CDR3 protein: CASSLASEGNTEAFF
J gene: TRBJ1-1
D gene: .
V gene: TRBV5-4

CDR3 protein: CASSLSAGTTNTGELFF
J gene: TRBJ2-2
D gene: TRBD2
V gene: TRBV7-9

CDR3 protein: CASSEDLGGGSPLHF
J gene: TRBJ1-6
D gene: .
V gene: TRBV2

CDR3 protein: CASSRGADYNEQFF
J gene: TRBJ2-1
D gene: TRBD2
V gene: TRBV10-1

CDR3 protein: CASSARTSTGTPGNTIYF
J gene: TRBJ1-3
D gene: .
V gene: TRBV4-1

CDR3 protein: CASSSARTGSYEQYF
J gene: TRBJ2-7
D gene: TRBD1
V gene: TRBV5-1

CDR3 protein: CASSSKPRTDTQYF
J gene: TRBJ2-3
D gene: .
V gene: TRBV27

CDR3 protein: CASRQDLTTGGYTF
J gene: TRBJ1-2
D gene: .
V gene: TRBV2

CDR3 protein: CASSLGGVLGTDTQYF
J gene: TRBJ2-3
D gene: .
V gene: TRBV7-3

CDR3 protein: CAISVGLAGAYNEQFF
J gene: TRBJ2-1
D gene: TRBD2
V gene: TRBV10-3

CDR3 protein: CASRQNEQYF
J gene: TRBJ2-7
D gene: .
V gene: TRBV10-1

CDR3 protein: CASSGGDYEQYF
J gene: TRBJ2-7
D gene: .
V gene: TRBV9

CDR3 protein: CAYRGRDNNQPQHF
J gene: TRBJ1-5
D gene: TRBD1
V gene: TRBV12-5

CDR3 protein: CASSLPGAGGPVDEQFF
J gene: TRBJ2-1
D gene: TRBD2
V gene: TRBV7-8

CDR3 protein: CASSIQNGQSEQYF
J gene: TRBJ2-7
D gene: .
V gene: TRBV5-1

CDR3 protein: CASSQGGTSGNTIYF
J gene: TRBJ1-3
D gene: .
V gene: TRBV4-1

CDR3 protein: CASSLTGAHEQYF
J gene: TRBJ2-7
D gene: .
V gene: TRBV27

CDR3 protein: CASSLAGEGPAGYTF
J gene: TRBJ1-2
D gene: .
V gene: TRBV7-8

CDR3 protein: CASSQTRTSGGTDTQYF
J gene: TRBJ2-3
D gene: TRBD2
V gene: TRBV4-1

CDR3 protein: CASSLGSSRKVAEQYF
J gene: TRBJ2-7
D gene: .
V gene: TRBV5-1

CDR3 protein: CAWGARTGSSYEQYF
J gene: TRBJ2-7
D gene: TRBD1
V gene: TRBV30

CDR3 protein: CSVESVNTEAFF
J gene: TRBJ1-1
D gene: .
V gene: TRBV29-1